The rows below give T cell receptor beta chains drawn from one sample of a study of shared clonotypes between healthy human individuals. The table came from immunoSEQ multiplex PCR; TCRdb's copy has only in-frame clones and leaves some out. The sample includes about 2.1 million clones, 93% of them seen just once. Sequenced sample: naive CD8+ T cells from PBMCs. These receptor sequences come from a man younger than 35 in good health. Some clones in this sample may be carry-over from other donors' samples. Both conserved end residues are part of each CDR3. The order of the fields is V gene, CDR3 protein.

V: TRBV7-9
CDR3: CASSLGVGTSGRVEQFF

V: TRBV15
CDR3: CATSTRQENTGELFF

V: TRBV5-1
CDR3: CASKGKTVVNTEAFF

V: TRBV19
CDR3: CASSIRYSGRVSENIQYF

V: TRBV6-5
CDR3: CASSTGYEQYF

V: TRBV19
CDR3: CASSMAPGQGVNYGYTF

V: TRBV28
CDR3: CASSWTGELGGSINEQFF

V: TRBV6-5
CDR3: CASRRINTEAFF

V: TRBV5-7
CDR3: CASSLHLTGMYSNQPQHF

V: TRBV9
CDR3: CASSVGGPKNIQYF

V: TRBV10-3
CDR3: CAISEEGQGTFSYEQYF

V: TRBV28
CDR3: CASSSSFEAFF

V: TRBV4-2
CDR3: CASSQYRGSGELFF

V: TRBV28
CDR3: CASSRTGLVGPWDTQYF

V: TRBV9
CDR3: CASSLSPRDRYSGNTIYF

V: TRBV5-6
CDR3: CASSVLAGGIHEQYF

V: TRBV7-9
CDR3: CASIKRTSGSDEIYNEQFF

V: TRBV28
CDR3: CASSSTANNQPQHF

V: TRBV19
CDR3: CASSSRTSGTDTQYF

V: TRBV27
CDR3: CASSLSKGEKHYEQYF

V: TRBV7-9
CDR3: CASSLTDTQYF

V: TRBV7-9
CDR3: CASSLAVQGANQPQHF

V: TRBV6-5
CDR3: CASSYSDGRRTGELFF

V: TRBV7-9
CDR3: CASSPDRSYEQYF

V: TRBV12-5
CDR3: CASGLSAYNEQFF

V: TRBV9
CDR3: CASSDEPPDTQYF

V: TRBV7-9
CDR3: CASSLRRTSGRSYEQYF

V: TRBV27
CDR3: CASSLREPGANVLTF

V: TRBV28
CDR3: CASSYLQGDVGEQYF

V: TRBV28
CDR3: CASSPGGENNEQFF

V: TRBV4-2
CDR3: CASSQGPLGPEVSNQPQHF

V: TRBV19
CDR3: CASSIDARGTTEAFF

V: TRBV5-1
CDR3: CASSYEQGLDTQYF

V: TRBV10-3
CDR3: CAISEGLAGDQETQYF